Listed here are 12 T cell receptor beta chains from one sample, sequenced in a study of blood T cell repertoires in COVID-19. Sequenced by immunoSEQ multiplex PCR; TCRdb stores in-frame clones only, minus some. The sample shows approximately 290,000 clones, around 90% of them seen only once. Specimen: PBMCs or T cells enriched from blood (not recorded which). All receptors derive from a woman aged 30 to 39 who had recovered from COVID-19.

The V and J genes are TRBV18 and TRBJ1-3; weak D call: TRBD1 (6 bases). The CDR3 is 17 amino acids. The germline V gene has CDR1 KGHSH and CDR2 LQKENI. V shed 2 bases and J shed 0 bases, with 14 bases lying between them. The CDR3 spells CASSPRTPDSSGNTIYF. The CDR3 DNA is TGTGCCAGCTCACCAAGAACCCCGGACAGCTCTGGAAACACCATATATTTT.

The sample holds one count of this clone. The chain recombines TRBV18 with TRBJ2-1, with TRBD2 matching 9 bases. The ends lost 0 bases at V and 3 bases at J; junction bases unmatched: 9. This CDR3 region has 18 residues. Germline V gene sequence: CDR1 KGHSH, CDR2 LQKENI. The CDR3 is CASSPPGLAGQSYNEQFF. The DNA for the CDR3 is TGTGCCAGCTCACCACCTGGGCTAGCGGGACAAAGCTACAATGAGCAGTTCTTC.

This sequence joins TRBV30 and TRBJ1-5; 7 nucleotides line up with TRBD1. J gave up 2 bases and V 2 bases, and 3 bases lay outside the gene matches. The CDR3 is 14 residues long. CDR1 is GTSNPN, CDR2 SVGIG, per germline (reference sequence). CDR3 protein: CAWSPGTGNQPQHF. The CDR3 DNA is TGTGCCTGGAGTCCCGGGACAGGCAATCAGCCCCAGCATTTT.

This chain connects TRBV18 to TRBJ1-6; weak D call: TRBD1 (6 bases). The germline V and J ends were trimmed by 2 bases and 7 bases, with 15 bases remaining between them. The germline gives CDR1 KGHSH, CDR2 LQKENI. CDR3 length: 16 amino acids. The DNA of the CDR3 is TGTGCCAGCTCACCAACTCAGGGGACGTTGAATTCACCCCTCCACTTT. It codes for CASSPTQGTLNSPLHF.

V gene TRBV11-2 combines with J gene TRBJ2-3, with 7 bases identical to TRBD1. J was trimmed by 0 bases and V by 2 bases; bases with no gene match: 11. The CDR3 has 18 amino acids. Looked up from germline, CDR1 is SGHAT and CDR2 is FQNNGV. The DNA of the CDR3 is TGTGCCAGCAGCTTACCATCTCCGGGACAGTTTAGCACAGATACGCAGTATTTT. It yields the protein CASSLPSPGQFSTDTQYF.

The genes are TRBV5-1 and TRBJ1-1, with TRBD1 matching 7 bases. The CDR3 has 15 residues. Per the germline V gene, CDR1 is SGHRS and CDR2 is YFSETQ. Trimming removed 5 bases from V and 3 bases from J; junction bases left unmatched: 10. The CDR3 DNA reads TGCGCCAGCAGACCACTTAACAGGGGACACACTGAAGCTTTCTTT. Amino acid sequence: CASRPLNRGHTEAFF. The whole variable domain, remainder taken from reference TRBV5-1 and TRBJ1-1, is KAGVTQTPRYLIKTRGQQVTLSCSPISGHRSVSWYQQTPGQGLQFLFEYFSETQRNKGNFPGRFSGRQFSNSRSEMNVSTLELGDSALYLCASRPLNRGHTEAFFGQGTRLTVV.

The chain has TRBV10-1 and TRBJ2-7; 8 positions agree with TRBD1. This CDR3 has 15 residues. The germline V gene encodes CDR1 WNHNN and CDR2 SYGVQD (reference sequence). The V and J ends lost 4 bases and 1 base, in that order; junction bases with no gene match: 6. CDR3 sequence (DNA): TGCGCCAGCAGTGCTACGACAGGGGATTCCTACGAGCAGTACTTC. Protein: CASSATTGDSYEQYF.

The chain is built from TRBV29-1 and TRBJ1-1; no clear D gene. Germline loops: CDR1 SQVTM, CDR2 ANQGSEA. V was shortened by 4 bases and J by 0 bases, with 9 bases between the two germline ends. CDR3 length equals 13 residues. CDR3 DNA sequence: TGCAGCGTTGCGGAGGGAATGAACACTGAAGCTTTCTTT. Residues: CSVAEGMNTEAFF. Complete variable domain (other parts from reference TRBV29-1 and TRBJ1-1): SAVISQKPSRDICQRGTSLTIQCQVDSQVTMMFWYRQQPGQSLTLIATANQGSEATYESGFVIDKFPISRPNLTFSTLTVSNMSPEDSSIYLCSVAEGMNTEAFFGQGTRLTVV.

This clone was seen a single time. J is TRBJ2-2 and V is TRBV4-3, with TRBD2 identical over 10 bases. V shed 6 bases and J 2 bases; nucleotides not matched to a gene: 18. The V gene's germline CDR1 is LGHNA and CDR2 YSLEER. The CDR3 runs to 20 residues. The CDR3 sequence is CASSLDRGVGLAENTGELFF. DNA of the CDR3: TGCGCCAGCAGTCTAGACAGGGGAGTTGGACTAGCGGAAAACACCGGGGAGCTGTTTTTT.

Here the CDR3 DNA reads TGCAGTGCTAGTGGCGGGGCAAGATCCTACGAGCAGTACTTC. Encoded protein: CSASGGARSYEQYF. The chain is built from TRBV20-1 and TRBJ2-7, with D perhaps TRBD2 (6 bases). This CDR3 contains 14 residues. Trimming cost V 3 bases and J 1 base, with 13 bases left between them. The germline gives CDR1 DFQATT, CDR2 SNEGSKA (reference sequence).

The J gene is TRBJ2-7, the V gene TRBV5-4; D unresolved. The germline V gene has CDR1 SGHNT and CDR2 YYREEE (reference sequence). This CDR3 contains 14 residues. V lost 4 bases and J 2 bases, leaving 13 bases between the germline ends. The CDR3 loop is CASSQQTETYEQYF. The CDR3 DNA follows: TGTGCCAGCAGCCAACAAACAGAAACCTACGAGCAGTACTTC.

There are a few counts of this clone. V usage is TRBV7-9 and J usage is TRBJ1-1, with unresolved D. V was cut by 3 bases and J by 0 bases, with 11 bases left in between. The germline V gene encodes CDR1 SEHNR and CDR2 FQNEAQ (reference sequence). This CDR3 is 15 amino acids long. CDR3 loop: CASSFGGQLNTEAFF. The DNA for the CDR3 is TGTGCCAGCAGCTTTGGCGGGCAGCTGAACACTGAAGCTTTCTTT.